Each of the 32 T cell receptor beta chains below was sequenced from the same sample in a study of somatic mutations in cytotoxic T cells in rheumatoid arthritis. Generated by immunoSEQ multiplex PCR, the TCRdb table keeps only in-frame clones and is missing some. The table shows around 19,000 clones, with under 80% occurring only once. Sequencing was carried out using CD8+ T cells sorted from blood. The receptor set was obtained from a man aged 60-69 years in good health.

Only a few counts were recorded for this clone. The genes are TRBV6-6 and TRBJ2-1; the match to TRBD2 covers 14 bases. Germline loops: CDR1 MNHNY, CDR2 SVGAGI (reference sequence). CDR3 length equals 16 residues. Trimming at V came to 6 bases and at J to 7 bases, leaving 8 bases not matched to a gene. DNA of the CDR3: TGTGCCAGCAGGGGGACAAGACTAGCGGGAGGGAATGAGCAGTTCTTC. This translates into CASRGTRLAGGNEQFF.

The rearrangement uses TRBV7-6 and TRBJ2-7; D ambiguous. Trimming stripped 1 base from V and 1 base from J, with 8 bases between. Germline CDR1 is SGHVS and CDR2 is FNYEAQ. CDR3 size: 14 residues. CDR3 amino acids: CASSLDRGSYEQYF. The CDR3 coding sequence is TGTGCCAGCAGCTTAGATCGCGGTTCCTACGAGCAGTACTTC.

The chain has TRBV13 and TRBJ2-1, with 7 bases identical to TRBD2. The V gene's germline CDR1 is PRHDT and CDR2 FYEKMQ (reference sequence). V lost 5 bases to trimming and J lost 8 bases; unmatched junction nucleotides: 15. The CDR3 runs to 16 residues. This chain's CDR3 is CASSGLRAGFLDEQFF. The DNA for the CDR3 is TGTGCCAGCAGCGGGTTAAGAGCGGGGTTTTTGGATGAGCAGTTCTTC.

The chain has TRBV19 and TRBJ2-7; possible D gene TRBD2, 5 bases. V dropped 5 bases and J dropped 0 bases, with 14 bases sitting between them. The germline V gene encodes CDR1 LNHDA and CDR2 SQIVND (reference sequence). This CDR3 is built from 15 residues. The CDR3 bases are TGTGCCAGTAGTTTGACTCTGGGGAGCTCCTACGAGCAGTACTTC. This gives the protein CASSLTLGSSYEQYF.

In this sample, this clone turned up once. Here the CDR3 DNA reads TGTGCCAGCAGTCCAAGGACAGGGGCGGACACTGAAGCTTTCTTT. Translation: CASSPRTGADTEAFF. The chain couples TRBV27 to TRBJ1-1; TRBD1 matches 9 bases. Germline lookup yields CDR1 MNHEY and CDR2 SMNVEV (reference sequence). The junction had 7 bases not matched to a gene; V was cut back by 5 bases and J by 3 bases. This CDR3 has 15 residues.

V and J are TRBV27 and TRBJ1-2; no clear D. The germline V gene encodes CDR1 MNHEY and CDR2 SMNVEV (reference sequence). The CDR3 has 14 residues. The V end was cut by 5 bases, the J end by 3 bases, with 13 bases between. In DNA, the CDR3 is TGTGCCAGCAGTCTCGTTCCTCAGGACTATGGCTACACCTTC. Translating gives CASSLVPQDYGYTF.

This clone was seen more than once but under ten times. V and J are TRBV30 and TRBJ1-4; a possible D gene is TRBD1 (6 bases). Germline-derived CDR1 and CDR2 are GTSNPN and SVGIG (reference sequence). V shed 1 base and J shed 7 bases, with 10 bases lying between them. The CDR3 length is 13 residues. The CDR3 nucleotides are TGTGCCTGGAGTGAAGGGGGGGGTGAAAAACTGTTTTTT. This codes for CAWSEGGGEKLFF.

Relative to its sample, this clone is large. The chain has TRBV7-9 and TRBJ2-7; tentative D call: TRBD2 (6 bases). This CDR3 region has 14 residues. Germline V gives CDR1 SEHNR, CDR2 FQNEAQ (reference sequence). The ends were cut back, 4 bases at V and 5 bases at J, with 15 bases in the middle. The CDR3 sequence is CASSSAGSPHEQYF. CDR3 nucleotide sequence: TGTGCCAGCAGCTCTGCCGGGAGCCCCCACGAGCAGTACTTC.

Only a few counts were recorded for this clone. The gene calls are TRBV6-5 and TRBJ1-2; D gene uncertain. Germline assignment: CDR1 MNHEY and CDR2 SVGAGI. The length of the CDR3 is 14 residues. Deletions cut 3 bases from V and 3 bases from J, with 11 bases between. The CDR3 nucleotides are TGTGCCAGCAGTTATTTCGGTCAATACTATGGCTACACCTTC. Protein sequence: CASSYFGQYYGYTF.

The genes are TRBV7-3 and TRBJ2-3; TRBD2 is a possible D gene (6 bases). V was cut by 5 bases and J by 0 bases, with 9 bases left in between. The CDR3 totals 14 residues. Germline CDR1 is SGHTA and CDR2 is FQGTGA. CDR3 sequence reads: CASSGLSSTDTQYF. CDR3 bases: TGTGCCAGCAGCGGACTATCTAGCACAGATACGCAGTATTTT.

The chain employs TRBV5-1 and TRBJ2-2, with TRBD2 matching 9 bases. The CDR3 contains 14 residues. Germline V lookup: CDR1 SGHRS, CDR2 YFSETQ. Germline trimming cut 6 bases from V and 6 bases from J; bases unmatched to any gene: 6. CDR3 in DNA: TGCGCCAGCAAACGGCGGGAGGGCCCCGGGGAGCTGTTTTTT. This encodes CASKRREGPGELFF.

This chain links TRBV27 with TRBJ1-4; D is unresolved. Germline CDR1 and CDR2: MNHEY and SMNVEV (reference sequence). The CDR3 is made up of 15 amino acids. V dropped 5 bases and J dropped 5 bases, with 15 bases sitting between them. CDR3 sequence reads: CASSPVEPSNEKLFF. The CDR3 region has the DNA TGTGCCAGCAGTCCCGTGGAGCCCTCCAATGAAAAACTGTTTTTT.

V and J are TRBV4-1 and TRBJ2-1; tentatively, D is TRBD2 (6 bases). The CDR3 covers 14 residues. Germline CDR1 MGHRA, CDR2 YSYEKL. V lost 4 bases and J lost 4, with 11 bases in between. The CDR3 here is CASSLRRDYNEQFF. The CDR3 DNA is TGCGCCAGCAGCCTTAGGAGGGATTACAATGAGCAGTTCTTC.

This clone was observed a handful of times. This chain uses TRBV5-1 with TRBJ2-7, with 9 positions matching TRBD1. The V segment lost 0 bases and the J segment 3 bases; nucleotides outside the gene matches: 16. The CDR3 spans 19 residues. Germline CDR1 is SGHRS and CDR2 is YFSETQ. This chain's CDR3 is CASSLARLGYSTGGYEQYF. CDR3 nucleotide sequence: TGCGCCAGCAGCTTGGCCCGATTAGGTTACTCGACAGGGGGCTACGAGCAGTACTTC. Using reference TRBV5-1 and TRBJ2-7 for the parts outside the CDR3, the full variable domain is KAGVTQTPRYLIKTRGQQVTLSCSPISGHRSVSWYQQTPGQGLQFLFEYFSETQRNKGNFPGRFSGRQFSNSRSEMNVSTLELGDSALYLCASSLARLGYSTGGYEQYFGPGTRLTVT.

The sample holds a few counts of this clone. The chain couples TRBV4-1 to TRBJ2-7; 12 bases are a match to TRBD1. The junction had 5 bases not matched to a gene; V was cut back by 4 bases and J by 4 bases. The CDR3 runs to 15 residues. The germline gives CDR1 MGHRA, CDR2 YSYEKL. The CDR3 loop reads CASSLQGQGAYEQYF. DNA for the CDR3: TGCGCCAGCAGCCTGCAGGGACAGGGGGCTTACGAGCAGTACTTC.

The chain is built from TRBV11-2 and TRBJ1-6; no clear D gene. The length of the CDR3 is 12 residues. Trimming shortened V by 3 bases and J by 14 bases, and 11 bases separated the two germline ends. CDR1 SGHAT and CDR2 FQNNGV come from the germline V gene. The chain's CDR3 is CASSLTPLALHF. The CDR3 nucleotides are TGTGCCAGCAGCTTGACACCCTTGGCCCTCCACTTT.

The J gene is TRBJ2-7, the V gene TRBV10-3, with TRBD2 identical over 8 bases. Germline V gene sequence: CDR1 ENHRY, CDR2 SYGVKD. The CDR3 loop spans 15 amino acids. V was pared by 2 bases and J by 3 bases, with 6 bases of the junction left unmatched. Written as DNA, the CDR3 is TGTGCCATCAGTGAGGCTAGCGGGCAGCGCTACGAGCAGTACTTC. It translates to CAISEASGQRYEQYF.

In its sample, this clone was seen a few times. CDR3 DNA: TGTGCCAGCAGCAAAGTAGGAGGGGACAGCTCCTACGAGCAGTACTTC. It translates to CASSKVGGDSSYEQYF. The V gene is TRBV21-1, the J gene TRBJ2-7; the table's TRBD1 call for D was not verified on the DNA. TRBV21-1 is classified as a pseudogene. This CDR3 spans 16 amino acids.

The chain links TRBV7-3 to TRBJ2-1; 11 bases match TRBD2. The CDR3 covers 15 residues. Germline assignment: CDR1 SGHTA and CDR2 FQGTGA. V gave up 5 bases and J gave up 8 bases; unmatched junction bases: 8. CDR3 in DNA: TGTGCCAGCAGCATACTAGCGGGAGTGGTCGATGAGCAGTTCTTC. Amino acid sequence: CASSILAGVVDEQFF.

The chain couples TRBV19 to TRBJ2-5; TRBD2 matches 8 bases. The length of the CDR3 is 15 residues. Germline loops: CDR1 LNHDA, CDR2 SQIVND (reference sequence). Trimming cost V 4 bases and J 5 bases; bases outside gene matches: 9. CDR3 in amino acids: CASSSFSGGSETQYF. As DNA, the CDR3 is TGTGCCAGTAGTAGCTTCTCGGGGGGGAGTGAGACCCAGTACTTC.

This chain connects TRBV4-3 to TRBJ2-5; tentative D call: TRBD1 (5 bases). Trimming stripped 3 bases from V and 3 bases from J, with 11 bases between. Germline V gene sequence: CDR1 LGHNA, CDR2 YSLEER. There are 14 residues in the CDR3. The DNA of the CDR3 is TGCGCCAGCAGCCACTCCCCGACAGAAGAGACCCAGTACTTC. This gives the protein CASSHSPTEETQYF.

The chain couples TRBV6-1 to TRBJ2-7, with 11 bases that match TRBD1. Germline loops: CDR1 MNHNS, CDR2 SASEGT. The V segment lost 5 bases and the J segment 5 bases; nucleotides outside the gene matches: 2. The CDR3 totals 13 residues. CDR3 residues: CASSWDRGNEQYF. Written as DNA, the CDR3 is TGTGCCAGCAGTTGGGACAGGGGGAACGAGCAGTACTTC.

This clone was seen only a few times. The CDR3 region is CASSLSEGATNSPLHF. CDR3 nucleotides: TGTGCCAGCAGTTTAAGTGAGGGGGCTACTAATTCACCCCTCCACTTT. V usage is TRBV27 and J usage is TRBJ1-6, with 7 bases aligning to TRBD1. CDR1 MNHEY and CDR2 SMNVEV come from the germline V gene (reference sequence). With V trimmed by 2 bases and J by 6 bases, 7 bases remained unmatched. The CDR3 sequence is 16 residues long.

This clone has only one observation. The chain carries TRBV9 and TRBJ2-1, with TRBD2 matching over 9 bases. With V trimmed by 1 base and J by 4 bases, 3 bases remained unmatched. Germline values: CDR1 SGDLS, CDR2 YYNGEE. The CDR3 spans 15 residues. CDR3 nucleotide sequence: TGTGCCAGCAGCGTAAGTAGCGGGAGTTACAATGAGCAGTTCTTC. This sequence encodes CASSVSSGSYNEQFF.

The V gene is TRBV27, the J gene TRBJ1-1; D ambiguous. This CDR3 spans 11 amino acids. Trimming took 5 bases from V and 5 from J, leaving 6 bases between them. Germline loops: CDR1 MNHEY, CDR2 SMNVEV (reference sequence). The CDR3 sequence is CASSPGTEAFF. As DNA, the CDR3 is TGTGCCAGCAGTCCCGGTACTGAAGCTTTCTTT.

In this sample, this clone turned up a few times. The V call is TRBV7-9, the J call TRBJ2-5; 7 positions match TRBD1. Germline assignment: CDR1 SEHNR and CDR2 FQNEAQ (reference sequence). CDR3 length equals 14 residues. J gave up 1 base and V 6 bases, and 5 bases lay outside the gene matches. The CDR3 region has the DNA TGTGCCAGCAGTCCCAGACAGGGCCAAGAGACCCAGTACTTC. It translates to CASSPRQGQETQYF. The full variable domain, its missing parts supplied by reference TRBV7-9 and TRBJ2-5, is DTGVSQNPRHKITKRGQNVTFRCDPISEHNRLYWYRQTLGQGPEFLTYFQNEAQLEKSRLLSDRFSAERPKGSFSTLEIQRTEQGDSAMYLCASSPRQGQETQYFGPGTRLLVL.

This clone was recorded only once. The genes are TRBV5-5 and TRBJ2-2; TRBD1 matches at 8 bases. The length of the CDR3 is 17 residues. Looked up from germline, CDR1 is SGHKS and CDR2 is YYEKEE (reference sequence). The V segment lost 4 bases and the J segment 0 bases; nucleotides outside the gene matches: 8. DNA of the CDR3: TGTGCCAGCAGCGGACGACAGGGGACATCGAACACCGGGGAGCTGTTTTTT. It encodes CASSGRQGTSNTGELFF.

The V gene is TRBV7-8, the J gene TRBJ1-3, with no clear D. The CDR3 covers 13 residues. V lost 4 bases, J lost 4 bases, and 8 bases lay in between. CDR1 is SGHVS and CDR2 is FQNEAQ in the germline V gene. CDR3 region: CASSSGSGNTIYF. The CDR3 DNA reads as TGTGCCAGCAGCTCCGGTTCGGGAAACACCATATATTTT.

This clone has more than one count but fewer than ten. The CDR3 nucleotides read TGCGCCAGCAGCCCCAGGACAGGCGGCGAGACCCAGTACTTC. This encodes CASSPRTGGETQYF. The chain recombines TRBV5-1 with TRBJ2-5; 7 bases are shared with TRBD1. The germline CDR1 and CDR2 sequences are SGHRS and YFSETQ. J gave up 5 bases and V 4 bases, and 8 bases lay outside the gene matches. This CDR3 comprises 14 residues.

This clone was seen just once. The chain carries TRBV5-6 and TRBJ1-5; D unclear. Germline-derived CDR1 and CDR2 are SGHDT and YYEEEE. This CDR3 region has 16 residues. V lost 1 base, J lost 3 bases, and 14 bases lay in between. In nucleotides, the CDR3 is TGTGCCAGCAGCTTGAATCTGGCCGCTCCCAATCAGCCCCAGCATTTT. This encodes CASSLNLAAPNQPQHF.

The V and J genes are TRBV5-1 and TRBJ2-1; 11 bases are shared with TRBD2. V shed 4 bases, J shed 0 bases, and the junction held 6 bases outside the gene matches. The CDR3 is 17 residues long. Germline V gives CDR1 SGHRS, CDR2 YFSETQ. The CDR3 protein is CASSPGLAESSYNEQFF. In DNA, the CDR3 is TGCGCCAGCAGCCCGGGACTAGCGGAGAGCTCCTACAATGAGCAGTTCTTC.

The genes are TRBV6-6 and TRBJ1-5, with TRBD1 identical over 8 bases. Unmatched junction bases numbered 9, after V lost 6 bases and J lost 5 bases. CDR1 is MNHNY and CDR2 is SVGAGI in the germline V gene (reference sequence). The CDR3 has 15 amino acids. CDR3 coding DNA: TGTGCCAGCAGCCCTCCCCTGGGACAGGATCAGCCCCAGCATTTT. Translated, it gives CASSPPLGQDQPQHF.